This TCR beta chain was profiled in a study of blood T cell repertoires in COVID-19 (dated by TCRdb to the early 2020s). Looking at the study overall: Samples covering the acute and convalescent phases of COVID-19 were provided by collaborators in the United States, Italy and Spain. HLA class I and class II types, where available, came from metadata supplied by the sample provider rather than from assay-based typing. The dataset comprised deeply sampled blood TCRbeta repertoires from subjects exposed to, actively infected with, or recovered from COVID-19. The samples were drawn from the first 160 participants of the ongoing ImmuneRACE study and from 1,254 subjects provided by 6 global collaborators. The prospective study material was composed of cDNA or gDNA derived from T cells, B-cell-depleted T cells, or PBMCs. The repertoires were released in a freely available public database meant as a resource for research on the immune response to SARS-CoV-2. Nearly every sample came with metadata listing a de-identified subject ID, COVID-19 status, age in years and sex.

Each collaborating institution followed its own protocols to collect whole blood in K2EDTA tubes. For TCRbeta analysis, collaborators shipped samples as frozen whole blood, isolated PBMCs, or DNA extracted from either of those sample types. To note about this clone: Its antigen has not been determined. Base qualities are not at hand, and no much larger clone is one base apart.

TCRbeta CDR3 regions were amplified from genomic DNA by means of the immunoSEQ Assay, a bias-controlled multiplex PCR. As for how the authors treated the data: Nucleated cell counts per sample were estimated from amplification of reference gene primers within the assay. Sequence reads were collapsed and filtered to measure the absolute abundance of every unique TCRbeta CDR3 rearrangement. Productive Simpson clonality was computed per sample as the square root of Simpson's diversity index over productive rearrangements. In TCRdb, the immuneACCESS table is reduced to in-frame sequences with V and J assigned. These tables do not hold every clone; where another copy was compared, an unresolved V gene accounts for under half, and the others remain unexplained. Clonal size and the V and J genes are those of that table, whereas D and trimming came from the DNA. This sample has more than 95,000 clones in its table, and 70% to 80% of those were observed once. The top ten clones comprise roughly 6% of the sample.

The paper's findings and limits, for the study overall: Clinical and demographic metadata were provided uncurated, with the amount varying by source and participant.

From the cysteine up to the phenylalanine, the CDR3 has a length of 13 residues. The DNA shown is the 39-base CDR3, in frame from base 1. CDR1 and CDR2 (SGHRS, YFSETQ) derive from the germline V gene. The trim is 0 bases for V and 6 bases for J, with a gap of 9 bases between the germline ends. This receptor was obtained from a man between 65 and 85 years old with acute or convalescent COVID-19. The sequenced material came from peripheral blood. This chain is built from TRBV5-1 and TRBJ1-1; the D gene is unclear. Here is the DNA: TGCGCCAGCAGCTTGGTGGGGAGGTCTGAAGCTTTCTTT. Its amino acids are CASSLVGRSEAFF.